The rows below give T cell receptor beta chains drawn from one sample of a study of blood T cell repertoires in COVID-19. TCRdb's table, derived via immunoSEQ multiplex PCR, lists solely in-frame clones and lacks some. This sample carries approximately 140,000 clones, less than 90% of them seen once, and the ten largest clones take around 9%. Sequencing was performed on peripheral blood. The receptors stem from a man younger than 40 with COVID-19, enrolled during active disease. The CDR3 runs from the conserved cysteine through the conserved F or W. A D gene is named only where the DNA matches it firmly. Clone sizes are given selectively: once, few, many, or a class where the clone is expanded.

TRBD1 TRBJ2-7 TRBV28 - TGTGCCAGCAGTCCAAGCCTTGGACAGGGGGATTACGAGCAGTACTTC CASSPSLGQGDYEQYF
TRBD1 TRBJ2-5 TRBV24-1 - TGTGCCACCAGTGAGGGACAGGGGGTCCGGGAGACCCAGTACTTC CATSEGQGVRETQYF
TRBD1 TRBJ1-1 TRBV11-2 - TGTGCCAGCAGCTTAGCAGGGGGCGGGGGCACTGAAGCTTTCTTT CASSLAGGGGTEAFF
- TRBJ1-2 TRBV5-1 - TGCGCCAGCAGCTTGTTTAAAAAAGGGGGTGGGCTCTATGGCTACACCTTC CASSLFKKGGGLYGYTF
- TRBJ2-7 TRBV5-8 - TGTGCCAGCAGCTTGGTCGGCGGCTACGAGCAGTACTTC CASSLVGGYEQYF
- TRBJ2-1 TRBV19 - TGTGCCAGCGGAAGGGGTGAACAGTTCTTC CASGRGEQFF
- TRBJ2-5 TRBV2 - TGTGCCAGCAGTGAGTCGGCGGGACTGGAGACCCAGTACTTC CASSESAGLETQYF
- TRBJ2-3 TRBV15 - TGTGCCACCAGCACCCGGGACACAGATACGCAGTATTTT CATSTRDTDTQYF
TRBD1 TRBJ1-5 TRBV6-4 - TGTGCCAGCAGTCGACAGGGGGAGAGGGATCAGCCCCAGCATTTT CASSRQGERDQPQHF
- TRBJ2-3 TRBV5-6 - TGTGCCAGCAGCTTCAACACAGATACGCAGTATTTT CASSFNTDTQYF
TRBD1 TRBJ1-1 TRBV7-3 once TGTGCCAGCAGTCCCGTCGTTCTTGGCCAGGGGGCATTTTGGACTGAAGCTTTCTTT CASSPVVLGQGAFWTEAFF
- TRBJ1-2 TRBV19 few TGTGCCAGTACGCCTGATGCGAGAGGGCGGTACACCTTC CASTPDARGRYTF
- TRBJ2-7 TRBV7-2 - TGTGCCAGCAGCGAACTAAGGTACGAGCAGTACTTC CASSELRYEQYF
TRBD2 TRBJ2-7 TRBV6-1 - TGTGCCAGCAGTGAACCTAGCGGGCCTCGGAGGGAGCAGTACTTC CASSEPSGPRREQYF
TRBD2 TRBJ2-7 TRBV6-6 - TGTGCCAGCAGTCAGACTAGCGGGGCAACCAGATACTACGAGCAGTACTTC CASSQTSGATRYYEQYF
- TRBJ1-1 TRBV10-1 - TGCGCCAGCAGTGAGTCGGGGAGCGGGGCTTTCTTT CASSESGSGAFF
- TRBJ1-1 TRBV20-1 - TGCAGTGCCTTTAACACTGAAGCTTTCTTT CSAFNTEAFF
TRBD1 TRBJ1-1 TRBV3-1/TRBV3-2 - TGTGCCAGTTCAGGGGGCGTAAGAAACACTGAAGCTTTCTTT CASSGGVRNTEAFF
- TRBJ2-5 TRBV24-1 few TGTGCCACCAGTGATTTGACAGACAAAGAGACCCAGTACTTC CATSDLTDKETQYF
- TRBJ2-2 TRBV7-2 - TGTGCCAGCAGCTTAGCTCGGGGGGAGCTGTTTTTT CASSLARGELFF
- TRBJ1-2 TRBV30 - TGTGCCTGGGCCCCAGGGATGAGCTACACCTTC CAWAPGMSYTF
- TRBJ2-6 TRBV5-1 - TGCGCCAGCAGCCTCTATCTCGCCTCTGGGGCCAACGTCCTGACTTTC CASSLYLASGANVLTF
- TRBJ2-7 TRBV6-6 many TGTGCCAGCAGTACACCCGGACAGAGACCCTACGAGCAGTACTTC CASSTPGQRPYEQYF
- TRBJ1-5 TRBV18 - TGTGCCAGCTCACCAGGAGTCTATCAGCCCCAGCATTTT CASSPGVYQPQHF
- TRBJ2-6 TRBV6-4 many TGTGCCAGCAGTGATGGCCCTGGGGCCAACGTCCTGACTTTC CASSDGPGANVLTF
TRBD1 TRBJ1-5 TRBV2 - TGTGCCAGCAGTGGACAGGGAGAGTTGGGCAATCAGCCCCAGCATTTT CASSGQGELGNQPQHF
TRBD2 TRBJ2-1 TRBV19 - TGTGCCAGTAGCCCGCCCCAGCGGGGTCCCAGGGAGCAGTTCTTC CASSPPQRGPREQFF
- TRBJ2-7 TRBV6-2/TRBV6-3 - TGTGCCAGCAGTTACGGGCTTTCCCCCGGTGGGGAGCAGTACTTC CASSYGLSPGGEQYF
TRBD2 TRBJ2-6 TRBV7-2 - TGTGCCGTCTGGGAGGGGTCTGGGGCCAACGTCCTGACTTTC CAVWEGSGANVLTF
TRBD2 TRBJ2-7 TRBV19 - TGTGCCAGTAGTATGGGAGGGACGAGGTCCTACGAGCAGTACTTC CASSMGGTRSYEQYF
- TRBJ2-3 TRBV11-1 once TGTGCCAGCAGCTCTTTCGTTGTCACAGATACGCAGTATTTT CASSSFVVTDTQYF
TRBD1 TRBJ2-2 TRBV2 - TGTGCCAGCAGAGCAGGGGGCGATCTAACTAACACCGGGGAGCTGTTTTTT CASRAGGDLTNTGELFF
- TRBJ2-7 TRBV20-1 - TGCAGTGCTAGGGACTGGGGCGAGCAGTACTTC CSARDWGEQYF
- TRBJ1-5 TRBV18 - TGTGCCAGCTCACTTGGCGGGAACTCTCAGCCCCAGCATTTT CASSLGGNSQPQHF
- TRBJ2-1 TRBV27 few TGTGCCAGCAGTTTAAGGTCTAGCGTGGGAAATGAGCAGTTCTTC CASSLRSSVGNEQFF
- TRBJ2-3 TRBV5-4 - TGTGCCAGCAGCGTGCAGGGTTCAGGGGCGCAGTATTTT CASSVQGSGAQYF
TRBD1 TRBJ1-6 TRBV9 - TGTGCCAGCAGCGTAGAGGACAGGGGGATTAATTCACCCCTCCACTTT CASSVEDRGINSPLHF
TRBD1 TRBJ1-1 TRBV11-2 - TGTGCCAGCAGCATCAGACAGGGGGTCACTGAAGCTTTCTTT CASSIRQGVTEAFF
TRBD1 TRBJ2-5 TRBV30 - TGTGCCTGGGGGACAGGGGTCGGGGAGACCCAGTACTTC CAWGTGVGETQYF
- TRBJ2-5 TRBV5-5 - TGTGCCAGCAGAGAGAGCCCCGGGGAGACCCAGTACTTC CASRESPGETQYF
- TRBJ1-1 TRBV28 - TGTGCCAGCAGTATTACCCCGGGAGGGCGGAGGGGCACTGAAGCTTTCTTT CASSITPGGRRGTEAFF